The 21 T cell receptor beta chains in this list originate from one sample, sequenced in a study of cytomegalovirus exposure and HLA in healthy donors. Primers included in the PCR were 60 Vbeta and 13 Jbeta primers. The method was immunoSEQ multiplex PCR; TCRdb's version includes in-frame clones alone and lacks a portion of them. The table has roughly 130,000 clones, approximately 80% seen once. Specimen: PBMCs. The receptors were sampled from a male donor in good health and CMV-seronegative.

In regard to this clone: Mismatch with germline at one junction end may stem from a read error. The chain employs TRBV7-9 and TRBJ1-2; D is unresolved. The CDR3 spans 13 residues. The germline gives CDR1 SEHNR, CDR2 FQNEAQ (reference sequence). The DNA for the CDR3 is TGTTCCAGCAGCTTAGGGCCTAACTATGGCTACACCTTC. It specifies CSSSLGPNYGYTF.

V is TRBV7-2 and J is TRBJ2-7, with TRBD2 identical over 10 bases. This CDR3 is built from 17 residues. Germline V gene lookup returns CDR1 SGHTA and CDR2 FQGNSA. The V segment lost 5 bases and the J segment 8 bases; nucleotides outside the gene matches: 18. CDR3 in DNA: TGTGCCAGCAGCCAAAGCAGGACGAGCGGGGGGGATTTTAAGCAGTACTTC. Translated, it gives CASSQSRTSGGDFKQYF.

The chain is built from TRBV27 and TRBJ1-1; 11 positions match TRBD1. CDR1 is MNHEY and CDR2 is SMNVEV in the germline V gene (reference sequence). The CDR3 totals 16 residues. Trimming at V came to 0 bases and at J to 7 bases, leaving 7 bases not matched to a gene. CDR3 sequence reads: CASSLSGQGVSLEAFF. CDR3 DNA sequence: TGTGCCAGCAGTTTATCGGGACAGGGGGTATCCCTTGAAGCTTTCTTT.

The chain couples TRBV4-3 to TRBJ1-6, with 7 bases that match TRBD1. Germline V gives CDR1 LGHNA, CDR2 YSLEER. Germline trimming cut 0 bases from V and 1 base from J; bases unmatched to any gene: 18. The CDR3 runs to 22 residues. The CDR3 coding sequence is TGCGCCAGCAGCCAAGATCGTTATAAGGCAGGGGGAGTGGAATCCTATAATTCACCCCTCCACTTT. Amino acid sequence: CASSQDRYKAGGVESYNSPLHF.

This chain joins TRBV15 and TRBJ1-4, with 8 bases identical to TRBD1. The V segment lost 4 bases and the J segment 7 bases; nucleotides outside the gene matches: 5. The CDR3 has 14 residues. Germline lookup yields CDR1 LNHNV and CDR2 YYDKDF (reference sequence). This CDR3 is CATSTRGQGEKLFF. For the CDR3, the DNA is TGTGCCACCAGCACCAGGGGGCAGGGTGAAAAACTGTTTTTT.

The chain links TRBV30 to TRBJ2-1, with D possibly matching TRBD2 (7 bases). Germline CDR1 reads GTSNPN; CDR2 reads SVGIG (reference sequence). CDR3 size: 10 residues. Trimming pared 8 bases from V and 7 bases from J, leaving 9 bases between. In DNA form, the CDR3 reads TGTGCCGGGGGGGCAAATGAGCAGTTCTTC. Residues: CAGGANEQFF.

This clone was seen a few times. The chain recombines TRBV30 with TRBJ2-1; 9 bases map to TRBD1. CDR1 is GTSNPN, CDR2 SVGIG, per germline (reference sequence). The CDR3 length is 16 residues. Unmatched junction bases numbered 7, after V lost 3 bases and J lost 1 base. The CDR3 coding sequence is TGTGCCTGGAGCCCCCTGACAGGGGGGTCCTACAATGAGCAGTTCTTC. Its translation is CAWSPLTGGSYNEQFF.

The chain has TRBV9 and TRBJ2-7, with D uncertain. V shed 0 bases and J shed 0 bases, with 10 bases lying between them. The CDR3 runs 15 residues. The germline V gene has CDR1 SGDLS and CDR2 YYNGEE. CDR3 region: CASSVADGHSYEQYF. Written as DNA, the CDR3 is TGTGCCAGCAGCGTAGCGGATGGGCACTCCTACGAGCAGTACTTC.

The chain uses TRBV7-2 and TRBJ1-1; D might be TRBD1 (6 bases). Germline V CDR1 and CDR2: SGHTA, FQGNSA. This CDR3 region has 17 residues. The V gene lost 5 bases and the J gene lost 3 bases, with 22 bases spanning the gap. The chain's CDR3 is CASSPRTEWYGDTEAFF. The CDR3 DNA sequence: TGTGCCAGCAGCCCCAGGACAGAATGGTATGGCGACACTGAAGCTTTCTTT.

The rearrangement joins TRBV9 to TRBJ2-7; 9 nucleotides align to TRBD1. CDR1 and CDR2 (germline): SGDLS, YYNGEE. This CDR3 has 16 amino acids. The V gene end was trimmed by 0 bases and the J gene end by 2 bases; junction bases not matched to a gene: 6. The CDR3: CASSVGAGQGAYEQYF. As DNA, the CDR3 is TGTGCCAGCAGCGTAGGGGCGGGACAGGGTGCCTACGAGCAGTACTTC.

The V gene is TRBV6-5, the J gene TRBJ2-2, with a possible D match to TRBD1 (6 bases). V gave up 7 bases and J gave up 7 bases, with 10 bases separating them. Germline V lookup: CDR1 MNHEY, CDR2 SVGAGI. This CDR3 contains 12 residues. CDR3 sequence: CASNPGVGELFF. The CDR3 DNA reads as TGTGCCAGCAACCCAGGGGTCGGGGAGCTGTTTTTT.

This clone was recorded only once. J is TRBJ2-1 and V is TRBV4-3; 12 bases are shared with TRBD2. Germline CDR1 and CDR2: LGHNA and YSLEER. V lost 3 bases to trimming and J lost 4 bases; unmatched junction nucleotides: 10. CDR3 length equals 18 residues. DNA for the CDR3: TGCGCCAGCAGCCAGGACGACCTACTAGCGGGGGGATACAATGAGCAGTTCTTC. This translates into CASSQDDLLAGGYNEQFF.

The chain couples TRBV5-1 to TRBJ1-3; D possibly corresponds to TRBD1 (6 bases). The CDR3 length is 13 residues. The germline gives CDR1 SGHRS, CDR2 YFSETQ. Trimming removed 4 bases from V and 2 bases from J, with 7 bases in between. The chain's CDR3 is CASSRDTGNTIYF. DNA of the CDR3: TGCGCCAGCAGCAGGGACACTGGAAACACCATATATTTT.

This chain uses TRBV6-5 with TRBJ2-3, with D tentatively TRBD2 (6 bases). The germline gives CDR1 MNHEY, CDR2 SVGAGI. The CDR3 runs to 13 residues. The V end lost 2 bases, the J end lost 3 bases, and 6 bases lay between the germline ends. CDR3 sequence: CASSYGGTDTQYF. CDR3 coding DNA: TGTGCCAGCAGTTACGGGGGGACAGATACGCAGTATTTT.

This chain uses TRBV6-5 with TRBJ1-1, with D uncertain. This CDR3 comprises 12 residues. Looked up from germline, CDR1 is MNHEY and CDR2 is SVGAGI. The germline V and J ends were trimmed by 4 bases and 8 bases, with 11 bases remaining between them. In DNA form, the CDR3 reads TGTGCCAGCAGTTTGCCGGGTTCCGAAGCTTTCTTT. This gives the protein CASSLPGSEAFF.

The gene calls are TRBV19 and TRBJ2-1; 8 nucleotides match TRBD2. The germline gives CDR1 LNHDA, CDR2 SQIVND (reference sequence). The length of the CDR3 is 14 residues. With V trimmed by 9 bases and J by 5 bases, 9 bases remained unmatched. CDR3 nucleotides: TGTGCCAGGCTAGAGCGGGAGTGCGACAATGAGCAGTTCTTC. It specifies CARLERECDNEQFF. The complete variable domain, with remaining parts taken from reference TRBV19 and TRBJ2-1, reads DGGITQSPKYLFRKEGQNVTLSCEQNLNHDAMYWYRQDPGQGLRLIYYSQIVNDFQKGDIAEGYSVSREKKESFPLTVTSAQKNPTAFYLCARLERECDNEQFFGPGTRLTVL.

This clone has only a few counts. CDR3 in amino acids: CASSIRTGVNEQFF. CDR3 sequence (DNA): TGTGCCAGCAGCATTCGGACAGGGGTCAATGAGCAGTTCTTC. The chain links TRBV11-3 to TRBJ2-1; 9 positions match TRBD1. The CDR3 has 14 residues. CDR1 and CDR2 from the germline V gene are SGHNT and YENEEA. With V trimmed by 5 bases and J by 6 bases, 5 bases remained unmatched.

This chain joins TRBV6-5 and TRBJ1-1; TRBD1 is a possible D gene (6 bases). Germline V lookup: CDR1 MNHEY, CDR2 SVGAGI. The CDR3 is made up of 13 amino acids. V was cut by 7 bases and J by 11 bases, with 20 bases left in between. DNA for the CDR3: TGTGCCAGCACGGACAGATACGAGGCCTACGCTTTCTTT. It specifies CASTDRYEAYAFF.

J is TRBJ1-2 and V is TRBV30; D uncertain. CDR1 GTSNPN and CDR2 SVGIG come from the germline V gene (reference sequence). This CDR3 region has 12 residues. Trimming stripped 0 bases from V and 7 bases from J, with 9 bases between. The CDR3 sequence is CAWSVQAGGYTF. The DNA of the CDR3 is TGTGCCTGGAGTGTTCAGGCCGGTGGCTACACCTTC.

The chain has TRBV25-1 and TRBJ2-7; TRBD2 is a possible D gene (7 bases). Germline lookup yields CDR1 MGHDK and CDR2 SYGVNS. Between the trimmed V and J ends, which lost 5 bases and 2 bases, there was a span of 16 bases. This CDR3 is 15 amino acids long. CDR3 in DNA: TGTGCCAGCAGTTTAGGGGGGGCAGGGGCCTACGAGCAGTACTTC. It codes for CASSLGGAGAYEQYF.

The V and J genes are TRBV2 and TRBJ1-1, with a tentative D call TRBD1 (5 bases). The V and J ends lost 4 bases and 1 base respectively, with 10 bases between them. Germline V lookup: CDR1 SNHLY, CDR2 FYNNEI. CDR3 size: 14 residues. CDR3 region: CASSGMGRNTEAFF. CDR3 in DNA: TGTGCCAGCAGTGGGATGGGGCGGAACACTGAAGCTTTCTTT.